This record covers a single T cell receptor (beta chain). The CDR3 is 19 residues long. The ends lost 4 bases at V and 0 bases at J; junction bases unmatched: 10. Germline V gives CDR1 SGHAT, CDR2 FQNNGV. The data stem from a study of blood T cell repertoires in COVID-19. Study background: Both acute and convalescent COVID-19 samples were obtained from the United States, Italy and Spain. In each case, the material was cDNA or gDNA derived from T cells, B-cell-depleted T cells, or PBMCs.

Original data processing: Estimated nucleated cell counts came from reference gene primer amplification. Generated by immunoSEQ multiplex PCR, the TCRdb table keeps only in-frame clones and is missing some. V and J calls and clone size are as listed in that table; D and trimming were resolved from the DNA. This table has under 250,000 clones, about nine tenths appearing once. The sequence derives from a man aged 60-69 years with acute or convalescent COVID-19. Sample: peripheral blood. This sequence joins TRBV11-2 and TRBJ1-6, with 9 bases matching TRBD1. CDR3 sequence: CASSSGTGTVSSYNSPLHF. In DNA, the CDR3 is TGTGCCAGCAGCTCCGGGACAGGGACCGTAAGCTCCTATAATTCACCCCTCCACTTT.